This T cell receptor beta chain originates from a study of blood T cells in healthy people across ages. Points on this clonotype: The antigen is undetermined.

A sample-barcoded 5' primer and a J-beta primer mix were used in a second PCR of about 7 to 12 cycles. TCRdb reanalysed the 5' RACE reads using MiXCR and keeps one entry per CDR3 protein. The table has nearly 1 million distinct CDR3 sequences, 51% seen once. Study-wide points: Per million T cells, the diversity of TCR beta decreased roughly linearly as age advanced.

Germline loops: CDR1 SGHDT, CDR2 YYEEEE. CDR3 length: 11 residues. V dropped 4 bases and J dropped 11 bases, with 9 bases sitting between them. The chain uses TRBV5-6 and TRBJ1-4; D call uncertain. Material for sequencing was blood. The clonotype comes from an older woman in good health. The CDR3 region is CASSVTKKLFF. As DNA, the CDR3 is TGTGCCAGCAGCGTTACGAAGAAACTGTTTTTT.